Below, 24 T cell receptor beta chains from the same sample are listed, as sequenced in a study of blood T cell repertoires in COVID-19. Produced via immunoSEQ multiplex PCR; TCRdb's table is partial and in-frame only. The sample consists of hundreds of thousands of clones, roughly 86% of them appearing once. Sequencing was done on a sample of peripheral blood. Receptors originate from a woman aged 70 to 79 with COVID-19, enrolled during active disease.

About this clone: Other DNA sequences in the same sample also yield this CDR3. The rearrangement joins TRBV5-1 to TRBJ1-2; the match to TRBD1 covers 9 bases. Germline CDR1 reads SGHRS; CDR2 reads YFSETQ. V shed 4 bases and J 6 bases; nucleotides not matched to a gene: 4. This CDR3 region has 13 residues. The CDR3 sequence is CASSTGQGDGYTF. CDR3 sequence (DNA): TGCGCCAGCAGCACGGGACAGGGCGATGGCTACACCTTC.

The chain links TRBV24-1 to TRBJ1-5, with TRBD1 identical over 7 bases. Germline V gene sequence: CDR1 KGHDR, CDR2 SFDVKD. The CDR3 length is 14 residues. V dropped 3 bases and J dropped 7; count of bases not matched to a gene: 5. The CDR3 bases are TGTGCCACCAGTGATCCTCAGGGGGAGCAGCCCCAGCATTTT. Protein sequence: CATSDPQGEQPQHF.

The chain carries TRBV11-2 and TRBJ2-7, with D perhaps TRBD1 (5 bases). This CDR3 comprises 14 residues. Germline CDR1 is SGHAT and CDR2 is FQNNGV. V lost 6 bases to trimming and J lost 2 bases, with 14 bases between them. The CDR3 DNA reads TGTGCCAGCAGTTTTCAGGGCCCCCCCTACGAGCAGTACTTC. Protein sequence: CASSFQGPPYEQYF.

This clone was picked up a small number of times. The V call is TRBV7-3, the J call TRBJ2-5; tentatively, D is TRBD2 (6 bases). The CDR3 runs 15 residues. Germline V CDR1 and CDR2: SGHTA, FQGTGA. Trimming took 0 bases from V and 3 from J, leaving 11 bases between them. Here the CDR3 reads CASSLTYGGEETQYF. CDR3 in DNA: TGTGCCAGCAGCTTAACGTACGGAGGGGAAGAGACCCAGTACTTC.

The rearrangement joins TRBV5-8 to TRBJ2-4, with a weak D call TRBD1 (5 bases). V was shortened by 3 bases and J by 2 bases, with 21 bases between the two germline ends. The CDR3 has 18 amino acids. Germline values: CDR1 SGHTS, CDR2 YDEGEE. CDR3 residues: CASSSGWRRGQSKNIQYF. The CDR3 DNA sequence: TGTGCCAGCAGCTCTGGCTGGCGAAGGGGCCAGTCCAAAAACATTCAGTACTTC.

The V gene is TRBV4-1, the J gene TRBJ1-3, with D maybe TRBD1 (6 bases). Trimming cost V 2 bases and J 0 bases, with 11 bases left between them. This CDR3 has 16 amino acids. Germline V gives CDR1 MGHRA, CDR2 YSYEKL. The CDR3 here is CASSQPGQSSGNTIYF. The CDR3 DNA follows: TGCGCCAGCAGCCAACCTGGACAGTCCTCTGGAAACACCATATATTTT.

The CDR3 loop reads CASTPPPFTGPRSTGELFF. The CDR3 DNA reads TGTGCCAGCACCCCTCCACCATTTACAGGGCCTAGAAGCACCGGGGAGCTGTTTTTT. The chain joins TRBV28 to TRBJ2-2; the D gene is possibly TRBD1 (6 bases). The CDR3 length is 19 residues. Germline V lookup: CDR1 MDHEN, CDR2 SYDVKM. The V end was cut by 7 bases, the J end by 4 bases, with 28 bases between.

The CDR3 region is CASSSVTSGAGELFF. CDR3 coding DNA: TGTGCCAGCAGCTCGGTGACTAGCGGGGCCGGGGAGCTGTTTTTT. The chain joins TRBV7-8 to TRBJ2-2; the match to TRBD2 covers 11 bases. The trim removed 4 bases at V and 6 bases at J, leaving 4 bases unmatched. This CDR3 region has 15 residues. The V gene's germline CDR1 is SGHVS and CDR2 FQNEAQ.

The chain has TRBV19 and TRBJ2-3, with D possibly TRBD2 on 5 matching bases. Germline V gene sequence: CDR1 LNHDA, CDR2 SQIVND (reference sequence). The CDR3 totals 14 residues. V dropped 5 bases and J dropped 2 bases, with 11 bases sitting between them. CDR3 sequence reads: CASSPRRTTDTQYF. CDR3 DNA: TGTGCCAGTAGTCCTCGGAGGACCACAGATACGCAGTATTTT.

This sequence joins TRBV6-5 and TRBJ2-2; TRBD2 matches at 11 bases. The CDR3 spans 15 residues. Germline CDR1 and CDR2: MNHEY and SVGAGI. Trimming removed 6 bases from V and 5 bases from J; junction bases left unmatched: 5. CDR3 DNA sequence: TGTGCCAGCAGAGCTGGACTAGCGGGTACCGGGGAGCTGTTTTTT. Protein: CASRAGLAGTGELFF.

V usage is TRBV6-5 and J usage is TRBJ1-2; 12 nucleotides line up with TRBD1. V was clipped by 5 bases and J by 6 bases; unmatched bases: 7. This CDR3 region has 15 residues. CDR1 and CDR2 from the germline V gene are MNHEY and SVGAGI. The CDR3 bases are TGTGCCAGCAGTACCCGGGACAGGGGGCAGAATGGCTACACCTTC. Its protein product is CASSTRDRGQNGYTF.

The CDR3 protein is CASSLGWGGSAGETQYF. The CDR3 DNA follows: TGTGCCAGCAGCTTGGGGTGGGGCGGCTCTGCGGGGGAGACCCAGTACTTC. The genes are TRBV5-6 and TRBJ2-5; D may be TRBD2 (6 bases). In germline, CDR1 is SGHDT, CDR2 YYEEEE. The V end lost 0 bases, the J end lost 5 bases, and 20 bases lay between the germline ends. The CDR3 is made up of 17 amino acids.

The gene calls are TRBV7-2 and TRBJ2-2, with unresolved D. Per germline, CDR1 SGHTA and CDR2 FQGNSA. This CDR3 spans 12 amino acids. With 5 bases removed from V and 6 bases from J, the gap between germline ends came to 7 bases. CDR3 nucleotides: TGTGCCAGCAGCACTTACTCCGGGGAGCTGTTTTTT. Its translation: CASSTYSGELFF.

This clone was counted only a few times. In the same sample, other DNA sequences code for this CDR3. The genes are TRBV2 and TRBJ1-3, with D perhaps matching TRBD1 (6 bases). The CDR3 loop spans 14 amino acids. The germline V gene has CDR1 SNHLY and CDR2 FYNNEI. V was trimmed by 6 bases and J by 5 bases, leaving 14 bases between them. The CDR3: CASRRGGGRNTIYF. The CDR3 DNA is TGTGCCAGCAGGCGGGGAGGGGGGCGAAACACCATATATTTT.

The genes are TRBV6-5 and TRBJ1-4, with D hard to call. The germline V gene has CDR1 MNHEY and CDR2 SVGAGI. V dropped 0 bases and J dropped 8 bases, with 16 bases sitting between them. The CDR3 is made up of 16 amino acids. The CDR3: CASSYSKFSVGEKLFF. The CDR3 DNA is TGTGCCAGCAGTTACTCGAAATTTAGCGTAGGGGAAAAACTGTTTTTT.

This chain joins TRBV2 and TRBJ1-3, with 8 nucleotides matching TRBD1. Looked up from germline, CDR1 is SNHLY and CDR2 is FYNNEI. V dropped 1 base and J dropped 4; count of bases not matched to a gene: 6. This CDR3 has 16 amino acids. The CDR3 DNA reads TGTGCCAGCAGTGAAGAGAGGACAGGGAACGGAAACACCATATATTTT. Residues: CASSEERTGNGNTIYF.

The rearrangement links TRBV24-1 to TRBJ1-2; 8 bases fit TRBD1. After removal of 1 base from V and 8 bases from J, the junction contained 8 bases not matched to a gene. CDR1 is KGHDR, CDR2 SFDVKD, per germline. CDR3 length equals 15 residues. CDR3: CATSDFDRGGWGYTF. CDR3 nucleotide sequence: TGTGCCACCAGTGATTTTGACAGGGGAGGCTGGGGCTACACCTTC.

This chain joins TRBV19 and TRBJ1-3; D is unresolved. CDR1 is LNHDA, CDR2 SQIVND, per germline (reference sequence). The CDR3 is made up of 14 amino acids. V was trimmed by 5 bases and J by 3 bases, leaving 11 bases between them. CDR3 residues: CASSGGMSGNTIYF. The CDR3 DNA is TGTGCCAGTAGTGGAGGGATGAGTGGAAACACCATATATTTT.

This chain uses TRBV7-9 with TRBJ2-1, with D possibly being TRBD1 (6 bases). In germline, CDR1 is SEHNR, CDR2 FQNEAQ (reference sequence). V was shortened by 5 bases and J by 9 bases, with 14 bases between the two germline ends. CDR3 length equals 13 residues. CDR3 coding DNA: TGTGCCAGCAGCGGGGGCCTCGGCGGTGAGCAGTTCTTC. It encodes CASSGGLGGEQFF. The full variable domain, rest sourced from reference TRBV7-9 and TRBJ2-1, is DTGVSQNPRHKITKRGQNVTFRCDPISEHNRLYWYRQTLGQGPEFLTYFQNEAQLEKSRLLSDRFSAERPKGSFSTLEIQRTEQGDSAMYLCASSGGLGGEQFFGPGTRLTVL.

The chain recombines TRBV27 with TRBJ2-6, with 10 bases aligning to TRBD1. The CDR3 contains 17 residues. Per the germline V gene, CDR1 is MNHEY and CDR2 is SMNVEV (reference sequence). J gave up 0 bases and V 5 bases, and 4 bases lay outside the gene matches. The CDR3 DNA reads TGTGCCAGCAGTCAGGGACAGGGGTCCTCTGGGGCCAACGTCCTGACTTTC. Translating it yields CASSQGQGSSGANVLTF.

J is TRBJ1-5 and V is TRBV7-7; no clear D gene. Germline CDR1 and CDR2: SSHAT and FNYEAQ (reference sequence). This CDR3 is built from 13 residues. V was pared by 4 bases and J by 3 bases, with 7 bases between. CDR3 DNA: TGTGCCAGCAGCTCAGGCGTCAATCAGCCCCAGCATTTT. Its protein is CASSSGVNQPQHF.

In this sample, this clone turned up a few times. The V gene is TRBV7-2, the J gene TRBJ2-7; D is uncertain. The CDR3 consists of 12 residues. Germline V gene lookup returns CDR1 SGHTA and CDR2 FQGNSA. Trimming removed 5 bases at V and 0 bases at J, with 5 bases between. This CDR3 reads CASSPSSYEQYF. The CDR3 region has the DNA TGTGCCAGCAGCCCCAGCTCCTACGAGCAGTACTTC. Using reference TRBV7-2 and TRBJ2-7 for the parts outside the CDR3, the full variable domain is GAGVSQSPSNKVTEKGKDVELRCDPISGHTALYWYRQSLGQGLEFLIYFQGNSAPDKSGLPSDRFSAERTGGSVSTLTIQRTQQEDSAVYLCASSPSSYEQYFGPGTRLTVT.

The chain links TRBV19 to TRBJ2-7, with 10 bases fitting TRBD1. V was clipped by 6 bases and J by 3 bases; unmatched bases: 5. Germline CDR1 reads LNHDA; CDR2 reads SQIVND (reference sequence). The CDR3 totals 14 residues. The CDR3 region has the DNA TGTGCCAGTAGCCCTGGACAGGGGGACTACGAGCAGTACTTC. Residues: CASSPGQGDYEQYF.

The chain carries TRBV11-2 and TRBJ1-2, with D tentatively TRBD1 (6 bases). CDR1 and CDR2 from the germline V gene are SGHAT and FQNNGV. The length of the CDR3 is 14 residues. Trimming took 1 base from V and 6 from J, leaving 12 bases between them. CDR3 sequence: CASSLGGGVDGYTF. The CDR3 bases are TGTGCCAGCAGCTTAGGGGGGGGCGTCGATGGCTACACCTTC.